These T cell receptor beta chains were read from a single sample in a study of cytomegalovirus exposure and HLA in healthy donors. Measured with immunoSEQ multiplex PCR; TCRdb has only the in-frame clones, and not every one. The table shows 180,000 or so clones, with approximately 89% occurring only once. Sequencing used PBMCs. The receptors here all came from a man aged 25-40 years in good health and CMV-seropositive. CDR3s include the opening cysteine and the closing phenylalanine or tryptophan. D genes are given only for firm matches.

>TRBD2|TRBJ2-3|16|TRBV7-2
CASSQKLAGTSDTQYF
TGTGCCAGCAGCCAAAAACTAGCGGGGACCTCAGATACGCAGTATTTT
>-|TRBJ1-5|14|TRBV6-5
CATKEGESNQPQHF
TGTGCCACCAAAGAGGGAGAAAGCAATCAGCCCCAGCATTTT
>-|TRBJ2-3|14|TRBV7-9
CASSFTGSTDTQYF
TGTGCCAGCAGTTTTACCGGGTCCACAGATACGCAGTATTTT
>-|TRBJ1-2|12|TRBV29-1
CSVEWNVYGYTF
TGCAGCGTTGAATGGAACGTCTATGGCTACACCTTC
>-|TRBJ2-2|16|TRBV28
CASSLRAGMNTGELFF
TGTGCCAGCAGTTTGCGGGCAGGGATGAACACCGGGGAGCTGTTTTTT
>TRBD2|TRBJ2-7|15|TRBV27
CASSLGTSGYYEQYF
TGTGCCAGCAGTCTTGGGACTAGCGGATACTACGAGCAGTACTTC
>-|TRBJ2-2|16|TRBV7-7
CASSLRGQVNTGELFF
TGTGCCAGCAGCTTACGTGGGCAGGTTAACACCGGGGAGCTGTTTTTT
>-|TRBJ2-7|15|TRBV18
CASSPPGYSSYEQYF
TGTGCCAGCTCACCACCCGGTTATAGCTCCTACGAGCAGTACTTC
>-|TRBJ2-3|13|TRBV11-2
CASSSSGITGGVF
TGTGCCAGCAGCTCGTCCGGGATCACCGGAGGAGTATTT
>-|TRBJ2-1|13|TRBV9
CASSVGPDGEQFF
TGTGCCAGCAGCGTAGGCCCGGACGGGGAGCAGTTCTTC